A selection of T cell receptor beta chains follows, all from one sample in a study of technical replicates of blood from a few donors. Profiled with immunoSEQ multiplex PCR; TCRdb holds only in-frame clones, not every one. This sample carries about 13,000 clones, more than 75% of them seen once, and the ten largest clones take 9% to 15%. The specimen sequenced was PBMCs. These receptors originate from a human donor in good health. The CDR3 runs from the conserved cysteine through the conserved F or W. D genes are given only for firm matches. Part of the rows lack a size; the others show once, few, many or a class for expanded clones.

few | TRBJ1-2 | TRBD1 | TRBV30 | TGTGCCTGGAGCCTACAGGGGGTATTTGAAACCTTC | CAWSLQGVFETF
NA | TRBJ2-2 | TRBD2 | TRBV5-1 | TGCGCCAGCGGTGAACCGGGACTAGCGGGAGGCGCCGGGGAGCTGTTTTTT | CASGEPGLAGGAGELFF
NA | TRBJ2-7 | NA | TRBV25-1 | TGTGCCAGCAGTGAAAACGGGGAGTCGACTCCCTACGAGCAGTACTTC | CASSENGESTPYEQYF
NA | TRBJ2-1 | NA | TRBV5-1 | TGCGCCAGCAGCGACGGACATAACTCCTACAATGAGCAGTTCTTC | CASSDGHNSYNEQFF
once | TRBJ1-1 | NA | TRBV7-9 | TGTGCCAGCAGCGCCCTACGAGTAAGCACTGAAGCTTTCTTT | CASSALRVSTEAFF
NA | TRBJ2-2 | NA | TRBV6-5 | TGTGCCAGCAGTTACGGAGTCGTCACCGGGGAGCTGTTTTTT | CASSYGVVTGELFF
NA | TRBJ1-5 | NA | TRBV27 | TGTGCCAGCAGTCCGGGGTCTGAAAGCAATCAGCCCCAGCATTTT | CASSPGSESNQPQHF
NA | TRBJ1-3 | NA | TRBV5-5 | TGTGCCAGCAGCGCCTCCCTAGGCTCTGGAAACACCATATATTTT | CASSASLGSGNTIYF
NA | TRBJ2-7 | TRBD2 | TRBV4-2 | TGTGCCAGCAGCCAAGGGACTAGCGTACAGTACGAGCAGTACTTC | CASSQGTSVQYEQYF
NA | TRBJ2-3 | NA | TRBV11-2 | TGTGCCAGCAGCTTTGTGGGCACGCAGTATTTT | CASSFVGTQYF